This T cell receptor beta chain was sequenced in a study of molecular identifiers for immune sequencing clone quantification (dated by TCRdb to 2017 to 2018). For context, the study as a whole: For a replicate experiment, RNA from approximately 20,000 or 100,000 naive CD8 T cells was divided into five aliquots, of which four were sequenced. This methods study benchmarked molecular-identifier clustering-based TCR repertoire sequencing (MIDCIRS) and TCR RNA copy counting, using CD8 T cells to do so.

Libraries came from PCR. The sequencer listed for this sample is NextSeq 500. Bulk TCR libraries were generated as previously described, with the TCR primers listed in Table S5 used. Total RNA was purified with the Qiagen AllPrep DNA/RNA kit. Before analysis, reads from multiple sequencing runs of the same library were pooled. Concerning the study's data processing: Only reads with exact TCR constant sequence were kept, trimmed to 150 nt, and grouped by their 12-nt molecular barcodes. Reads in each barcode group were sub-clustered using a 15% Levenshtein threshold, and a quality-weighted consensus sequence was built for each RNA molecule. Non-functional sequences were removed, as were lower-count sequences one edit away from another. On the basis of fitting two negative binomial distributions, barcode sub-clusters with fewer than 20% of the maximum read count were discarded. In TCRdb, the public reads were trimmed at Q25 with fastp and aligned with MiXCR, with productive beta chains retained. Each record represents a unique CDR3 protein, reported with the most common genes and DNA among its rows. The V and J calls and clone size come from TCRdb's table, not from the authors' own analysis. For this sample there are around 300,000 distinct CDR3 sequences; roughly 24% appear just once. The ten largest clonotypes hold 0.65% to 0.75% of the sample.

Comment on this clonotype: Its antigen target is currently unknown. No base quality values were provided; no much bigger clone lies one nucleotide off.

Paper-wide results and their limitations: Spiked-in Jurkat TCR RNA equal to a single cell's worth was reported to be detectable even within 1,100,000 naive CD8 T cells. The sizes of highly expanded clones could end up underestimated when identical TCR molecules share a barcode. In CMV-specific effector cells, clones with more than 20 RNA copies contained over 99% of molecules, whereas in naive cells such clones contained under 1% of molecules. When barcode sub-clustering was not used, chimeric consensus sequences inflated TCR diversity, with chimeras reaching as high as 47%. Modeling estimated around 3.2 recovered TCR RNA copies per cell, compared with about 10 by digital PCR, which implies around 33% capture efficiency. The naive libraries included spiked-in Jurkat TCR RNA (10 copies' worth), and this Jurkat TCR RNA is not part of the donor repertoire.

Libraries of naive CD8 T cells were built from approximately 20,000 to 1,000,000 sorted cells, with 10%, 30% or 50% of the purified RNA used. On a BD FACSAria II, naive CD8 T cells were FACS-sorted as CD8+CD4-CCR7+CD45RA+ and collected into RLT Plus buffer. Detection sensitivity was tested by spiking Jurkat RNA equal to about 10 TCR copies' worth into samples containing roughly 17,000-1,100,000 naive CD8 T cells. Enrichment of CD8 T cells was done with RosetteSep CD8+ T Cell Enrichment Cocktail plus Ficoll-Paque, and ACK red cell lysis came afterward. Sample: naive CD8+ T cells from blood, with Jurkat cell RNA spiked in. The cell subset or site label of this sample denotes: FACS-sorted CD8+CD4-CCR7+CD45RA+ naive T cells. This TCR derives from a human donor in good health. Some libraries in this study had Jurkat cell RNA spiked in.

The DNA sequence is as follows: TGTGCCAGCAGTTACCTCGGGAAGTACGAGCAGTACTTC. It encodes CASSYLGKYEQYF. Rearrangement joined TRBV6-6 to TRBJ2-7; the best D guess is TRBD2, with 5 bases matching. From the cysteine up to the phenylalanine, the CDR3 has a length of 13 residues. The kept DNA is CDR3 alone, 39 bases in frame from the first base. The trim is 2 bases for V and 4 bases for J, with a gap of 9 bases between the germline ends. The germline V gene (reference sequence) specifies MNHNY as CDR1 and SVGAGI as CDR2.